The 10 T cell receptor beta chains below come from one sample, sequenced in a study of liver allograft versus peripheral blood T cells. Overall study: Intrahepatic T cell receptor repertoires from transplanted livers were compared against repertoires in recipients' peripheral blood.

TCRdb reprocessed the reads with MiXCR, giving one entry per CDR3 protein. The sample lists thousands of distinct CDR3 sequences, over 15% occurring once. The receptors were sampled from a human patient who had a liver transplant. Some T cells may be supplied by the graft donor.

V usage is TRBV11-2 and J usage is TRBJ2-7, with D unclear. The CDR3 contains 11 residues. The germline V gene has CDR1 SGHAT and CDR2 FQNNGV. V was pared by 4 bases and J by 4 bases, with 5 bases between. CDR3 in DNA: TGTGCCAGCAGCTCACCTTACGAGCAGTACTTC. It codes for CASSSPYEQYF.

This clonotype is medium-sized within its sample. The chain combines TRBV10-3 with TRBJ1-2; 12 bases match TRBD1. The CDR3 is 14 residues long. The ends lost 11 bases at V and 6 bases at J; junction bases unmatched: 10. Germline V gives CDR1 ENHRY, CDR2 SYGVKD. The CDR3 spells CAAKPGQGAHGYTF. The CDR3 DNA is TGTGCCGCTAAACCGGGACAGGGGGCGCATGGCTACACCTTC.

This clonotype is categorized as medium-sized. The chain employs TRBV19 and TRBJ1-6; TRBD1 might be the D (6 bases). Germline V lookup: CDR1 LNHDA, CDR2 SQIVND (reference sequence). V lost 3 bases to trimming and J lost 6 bases, with 12 bases between them. The CDR3 has 15 amino acids. In DNA form, the CDR3 reads TGTGCCAGTAGTATTCGACAGGCGGGTAATTCACCCCTCCACTTT. Translated, it gives CASSIRQAGNSPLHF.

Comments on this clonotype: An end of the junction does not agree with germline; a read error may underlie this. CDR3 sequence reads: CTSLYKAETQYF. The CDR3 nucleotides read TGTACCAGCCTCTATAAGGCAGAGACCCAGTACTTC. The chain recombines TRBV6-5 with TRBJ2-5; D remains ambiguous. The CDR3 has 12 residues. CDR1 and CDR2 (germline): MNHEY, SVGAGI.

Judged by abundance, this clonotype is medium-sized. This chain uses TRBV18 with TRBJ1-2; 7 bases align to TRBD1. The germline gives CDR1 KGHSH, CDR2 LQKENI. The CDR3 is 15 amino acids. Trimming cost V 3 bases and J 6 bases; bases outside gene matches: 10. This CDR3 reads CASSPDVRGSHGYTF. CDR3 nucleotide sequence: TGTGCCAGCTCACCTGATGTCAGGGGGAGTCATGGCTACACCTTC.

The table lists this clonotype with many counts. The J gene is TRBJ1-6, the V gene TRBV5-6; D ambiguous. The V gene lost 4 bases and the J gene lost 0 bases, with 11 bases spanning the gap. This CDR3 contains 16 residues. Germline V lookup: CDR1 SGHDT, CDR2 YYEEEE. CDR3 residues: CASSRGGGSYNSPLHF. CDR3 nucleotide sequence: TGTGCCAGCAGCAGAGGAGGAGGCTCCTATAATTCACCCCTCCACTTT.

The sample holds a few counts of this clonotype. The chain recombines TRBV7-9 with TRBJ1-2, with D unclear. V was trimmed by 2 bases and J by 2 bases, leaving 6 bases between them. Germline values: CDR1 SEHNR, CDR2 FQNEAQ (reference sequence). CDR3 size: 13 residues. CDR3 bases: TGTGCCAGCAGCTTAACGCAAAACTATGGCTACACCTTC. Translated, it gives CASSLTQNYGYTF.

This clonotype was counted once. With only one base between it and a far larger clone, this is likely a read error. V is TRBV10-3 and J is TRBJ1-4; 8 nucleotides line up with TRBD1. The length of the CDR3 is 15 residues. Looked up from germline, CDR1 is ENHRY and CDR2 is SYGVKD. V lost 5 bases and J lost 5; bases outside the gene matches: 7. CDR3 sequence reads: CAISTWTGRNEKLFF. The CDR3 coding sequence is TGTGCCATCAGTACCTGGACAGGGCGAAATGAAAAACTGTTTTTT.

This clonotype ranks as medium-sized. This sequence joins TRBV19 and TRBJ1-5; perhaps TRBD1 as D (5 bases). Germline V gene sequence: CDR1 LNHDA, CDR2 SQIVND (reference sequence). Trimming removed 1 base at V and 0 bases at J, with 19 bases between. The length of the CDR3 is 19 residues. CDR3 coding DNA: TGTGCCAGTAGTATAGGGCGGGGGACGCATGCCAATAGCAATCAGCCCCAGCATTTT. This encodes CASSIGRGTHANSNQPQHF.

This clonotype was recorded a few times. This chain connects TRBV11-2 to TRBJ1-1, with D unresolved. CDR1 is SGHAT, CDR2 FQNNGV, per germline. Trimming shortened V by 5 bases and J by 0 bases, and 13 bases separated the two germline ends. This CDR3 comprises 15 residues. The CDR3 region is CASSALLWMNTEAFF. DNA of the CDR3: TGTGCCAGCAGCGCCTTACTATGGATGAACACTGAAGCTTTCTTT.